This T cell receptor beta chain was retrieved from a study of blood T cell repertoires in COVID-19. At the level of the study: Researchers got acute and convalescent COVID-19 samples from the United States, Italy and Spain. T cells, B-cell-depleted T cells, or PBMCs supplied cDNA or gDNA.

This clone was counted a single time. Authors' analysis steps: Scientists estimated how many nucleated cells there were by amplifying reference gene primers. Clones were read by immunoSEQ multiplex PCR, and TCRdb kept only the in-frame ones, dropping some. That table gives V, J and clone size, and the DNA gave D and trimming. The sample consists of about 35,000 clones, 83% of them appearing once. The material sequenced was peripheral blood. The TCR sequence derives from a man in his fifties with acute or convalescent COVID-19.

DNA of the CDR3: TGCGCCAGCACGACAGGGTCGCGCACCGGGGAGCTGTTTTTT. This sequence encodes CASTTGSRTGELFF. The rearrangement joins TRBV5-1 to TRBJ2-2; 7 bases map to TRBD1. After removal of 6 bases from V and 4 bases from J, the junction contained 6 bases not matched to a gene. Germline assignment: CDR1 SGHRS and CDR2 YFSETQ. There are 14 residues in the CDR3.